A selection of T cell receptor beta chains follows, all from one sample in a study of T cell repertoires in cytomegalovirus infection. TCRdb redid the calling of the reads with MiXCR, one entry per CDR3 protein. The sample has about 600,000 distinct CDR3 sequences; 20% to 25% are singletons. The sequenced sample consisted of CD8+ T cells from PBMCs. These receptors were collected from a human donor in good health (CMV status not recorded). Some clones in this sample may be carry-over from other donors' samples. CDR3s include the opening cysteine and the closing phenylalanine or tryptophan. The D gene is left open where the match is weak. Only some rows state a clone size, as once, few, many or a class for expanded clones.

D gene | J gene | clone size | V gene | CDR3 DNA | CDR3 protein
NA | TRBJ2-7 | few | TRBV29-1 | TGCAGCGTGCTAGGGGAAGGGTACGAGCAGTACTTC | CSVLGEGYEQYF
TRBD2 | TRBJ2-3 | many | TRBV29-1 | TGCAGCGCCGAGACTAGCGGGGGTTGGACAGATACGCAGTATTTT | CSAETSGGWTDTQYF
TRBD2 | TRBJ2-5 | once | TRBV29-1 | TGCAGCGTCGAAGGCGGGGGGCGGCATCAAGAGACCCAGTACTTC | CSVEGGGRHQETQYF
NA | TRBJ1-1 | NA | TRBV19 | TGTGCCACCAGAGGTACGGGAGGAAGAAACACTGAAGCTTTCTTT | CATRGTGGRNTEAFF
NA | TRBJ2-3 | few | TRBV6-1 | TGTGCCAGCAGTATCATATCGGGGGGCCAGGGCACAGATACGCAGTATTTT | CASSIISGGQGTDTQYF
TRBD1 | TRBJ2-1 | few | TRBV7-9 | TGTGCCAGCAGCGCCACCGGGACAGGGTTCCACAATGAGCAGTTCTTC | CASSATGTGFHNEQFF
NA | TRBJ2-2 | NA | TRBV24-1 | TGTGCCACCAGTGAATCGGCAGCAGGTCTTGGCGGGGAGCTGTTTTTT | CATSESAAGLGGELFF
NA | TRBJ2-5 | NA | TRBV19 | TGTGCCAGTAGTATGGCGGAAGAAGAGACCCAGTACTTC | CASSMAEEETQYF
NA | TRBJ2-5 | NA | TRBV15 | TGTGCCACCAGCAGAGAGGGATTTGGGGAGAGCCAGTACTTC | CATSREGFGESQYF
NA | TRBJ2-1 | few | TRBV6-2/TRBV6-3 | TGTGCCAGCAGCCTTACGACAGTTCCTATCTCCTACAATGAGCAGTTCTTC | CASSLTTVPISYNEQFF